This T cell receptor (beta chain) derives from a study of T cell responses to AZD1222 COVID-19 vaccine. For the study at large: Second-dose intervals of approximately 4 or approximately 12 weeks were pooled.

The V end was cut by 1 base, the J end by 2 bases, with 6 bases between. Germline loops: CDR1 LGHDT, CDR2 YNNKEL (reference sequence). The CDR3 runs 14 residues. Study-level results: Recipients of AZD1222 seropositive at baseline numbered only 5 or 6. Mostly white British, mostly female donors; authors suggested clonal diversity may be underestimated. Spike-specific TCR breadth and depth were elevated following two AZD1222 doses.

Method: immunoSEQ multiplex PCR; TCRdb's copy keeps in-frame clones and lacks some. The sample records 100,000 to 130,000 clones, approximately 90% being singletons. Of note for this clone: The antigen remains unidentified.

The sequences come from peripheral blood, collected on day 0 of AZD1222 vaccination. This TCR derives from an adult in good health. J is TRBJ1-3 and V is TRBV3-1 (or the pseudogene TRBV3-2); no reliable D call. CDR3 coding DNA: TGTGCCAGCAGCCAAGGAGGCGCTGGAAACACCATATATTTT. Protein sequence: CASSQGGAGNTIYF.